This T cell receptor beta chain was sequenced for a study of T cells in Graves' hyperthyroidism and ophthalmopathy. Study-wide findings and caveats: Most expanded thyroid clonotypes above 0.001 also appeared in blood.

Details on this clonotype: Its antigen is undetermined.

RNA transcripts were the template for amplifying TCR beta CDR3 regions. During a first-round RT-PCR of the TCR CDR3, the HTBI primer set was used. TCRdb re-analysed the multiplex PCR reads in MiXCR, keeping a single row per CDR3 protein. This table holds about 500,000 distinct CDR3 sequences, around an eighth found once. Every diagnosis used clinical symptoms, serum thyroxine and TRAb, thyroid ultrasound and orbital computed tomography. V was clipped by 6 bases and J by 1 base, with 23 bases between them. The CDR3 extends over 18 amino acids. The V and J genes are TRBV12-3 or TRBV12-4 and TRBJ2-3; D is possibly TRBD1 or TRBD2 (5 bases each). Sequenced input: blood. The TCR was taken from a woman younger than 30 with Graves' hyperthyroidism. In DNA form, the CDR3 reads TGTGCCAGCAGCCCCTCCCTTTTAGCGAGGGGTGGCACAGATACGCAGTATTTT. This encodes CASSPSLLARGGTDTQYF.